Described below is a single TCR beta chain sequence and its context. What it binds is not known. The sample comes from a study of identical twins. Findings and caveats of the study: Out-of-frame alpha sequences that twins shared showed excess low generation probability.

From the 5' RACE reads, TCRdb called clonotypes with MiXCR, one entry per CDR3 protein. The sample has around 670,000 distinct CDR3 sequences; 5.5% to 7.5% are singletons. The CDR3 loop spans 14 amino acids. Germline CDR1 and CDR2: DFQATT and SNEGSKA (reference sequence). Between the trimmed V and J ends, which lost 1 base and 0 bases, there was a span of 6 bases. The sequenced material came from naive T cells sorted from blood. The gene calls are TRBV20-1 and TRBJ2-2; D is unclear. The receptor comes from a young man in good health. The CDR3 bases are TGCAGTGCTAGAGTCGGCGCGAACACCGGGGAGCTGTTTTTT. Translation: CSARVGANTGELFF.